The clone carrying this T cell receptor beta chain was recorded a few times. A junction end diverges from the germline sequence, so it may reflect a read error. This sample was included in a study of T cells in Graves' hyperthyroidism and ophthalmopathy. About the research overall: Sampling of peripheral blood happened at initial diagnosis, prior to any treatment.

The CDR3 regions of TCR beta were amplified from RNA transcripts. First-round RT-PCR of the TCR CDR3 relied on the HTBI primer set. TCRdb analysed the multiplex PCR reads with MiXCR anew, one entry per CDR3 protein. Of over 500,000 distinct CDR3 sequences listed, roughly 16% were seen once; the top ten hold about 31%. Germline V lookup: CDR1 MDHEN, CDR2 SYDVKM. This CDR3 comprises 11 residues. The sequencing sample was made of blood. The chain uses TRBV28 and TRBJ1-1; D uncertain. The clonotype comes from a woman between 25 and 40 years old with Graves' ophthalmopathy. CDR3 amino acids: CASLGNTEASF. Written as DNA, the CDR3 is TGTGCCAGCCTTGGAAACACTGAAGCTTCCTTT.